These 31 T cell receptor beta chains were sequenced from one sample in a study of blood T cell repertoires in COVID-19. Some clones are missing from TCRdb's copy, which holds only in-frame ones; the method was immunoSEQ multiplex PCR. The profile shows 380,000 or so clones, approximately 88% of them singletons. Sample: PBMCs or T cells enriched from blood (not recorded which). Receptors originate from a woman aged 30 to 39 with acute COVID-19.

The chain couples TRBV27 to TRBJ1-5; 8 nucleotides agree with TRBD1. The junction had 10 bases not matched to a gene; V was cut back by 2 bases and J by 7 bases. CDR3 length: 16 amino acids. CDR1 is MNHEY and CDR2 is SMNVEV in the germline V gene (reference sequence). The CDR3 reads CASSLGGQGASQPQHF. The CDR3 DNA reads TGTGCCAGCAGTTTAGGTGGGCAGGGGGCGAGCCAGCCCCAGCATTTT.

J is TRBJ1-3 and V is TRBV7-8; D is undetermined. CDR1 SGHVS and CDR2 FQNEAQ come from the germline V gene. CDR3 length: 16 residues. V was trimmed by 5 bases and J by 0 bases, leaving 14 bases between them. The CDR3 sequence: CASSLTLEISGNTIYF. The CDR3 coding sequence is TGTGCCAGCAGCCTGACTTTGGAGATCTCTGGAAACACCATATATTTT.

The chain is built from TRBV15 and TRBJ1-1; D is ambiguous. Germline loops: CDR1 LNHNV, CDR2 YYDKDF (reference sequence). This CDR3 contains 16 residues. V was shortened by 1 base and J by 2 bases, with 14 bases between the two germline ends. This chain's CDR3 is CATSRVRPPGNTEAFF. CDR3 in DNA: TGTGCCACCAGCAGAGTACGTCCACCGGGAAACACTGAAGCTTTCTTT.

The chain uses TRBV5-4 and TRBJ2-7; maybe TRBD2 (6 bases). The CDR3 extends over 13 amino acids. Trimming stripped 3 bases from V and 3 bases from J, with 10 bases between. CDR1 SGHNT and CDR2 YYREEE come from the germline V gene (reference sequence). CDR3 nucleotide sequence: TGTGCCAGCAGCTGGGGACTTCTCTACGAGCAGTACTTC. It is translated as CASSWGLLYEQYF.

A single count supports this clone. The chain uses TRBV5-1 and TRBJ1-4; D uncertain. There are 14 residues in the CDR3. The germline V and J ends were trimmed by 4 bases and 8 bases, with 15 bases remaining between them. Germline CDR1 reads SGHRS; CDR2 reads YFSETQ. CDR3 bases: TGCGCCAGCAGCCTCGGACTTCGTTGGGAAAAACTGTTTTTT. Protein sequence: CASSLGLRWEKLFF.

J is TRBJ2-7 and V is TRBV5-5; no clear D. The V end lost 4 bases, the J end lost 0 bases, and 14 bases lay between the germline ends. This CDR3 contains 15 residues. Germline V CDR1 and CDR2: SGHKS, YYEKEE (reference sequence). The CDR3 region has the DNA TGTGCCAGCAGCCTCGTACCCAGGTACTCCTACGAGCAGTACTTC. This translates into CASSLVPRYSYEQYF.

The chain links TRBV5-1 to TRBJ2-3, with TRBD1 identical over 7 bases. Germline V gene lookup returns CDR1 SGHRS and CDR2 YFSETQ. The CDR3 has 14 amino acids. Trimming removed 4 bases from V and 3 bases from J; junction bases left unmatched: 5. CDR3 sequence (DNA): TGCGCCAGCAGCCAGGGACAGCAAACAGATACGCAGTATTTT. Residues: CASSQGQQTDTQYF.

Worth noting for this clone: In the same sample, other DNA sequences code for this CDR3. CDR3 nucleotide sequence: TGTGCCAGCAGCCGTGGCCAGAACACCGGGGAGCTGTTTTTT. The encoded protein is CASSRGQNTGELFF. The chain uses TRBV7-3 and TRBJ2-2; D ambiguous. The CDR3 contains 14 residues. Trimming pared 5 bases from V and 1 base from J, leaving 8 bases between. Germline V gene data show CDR1 as SGHTA and CDR2 as FQGTGA.

Of note for this clone: Other DNA sequences of this sample code for an identical CDR3. The chain links TRBV4-3 to TRBJ1-1; D ambiguous. This CDR3 has 14 amino acids. The germline V and J ends were trimmed by 2 bases and 2 bases, with 9 bases remaining between them. CDR1 and CDR2 (germline): LGHNA, YSLEER. CDR3 in DNA: TGCGCCAGCAGCCAAAGGACTGGCAACACTGAAGCTTTCTTT. Its protein is CASSQRTGNTEAFF.

The gene calls are TRBV5-1 and TRBJ1-2, with 7 positions matching TRBD1. CDR1 and CDR2 (germline): SGHRS, YFSETQ. The CDR3 sequence is 13 residues long. J lost 5 bases, V lost 5 bases, and 6 bases had no gene match. This CDR3 reads CASRPGTAYGYTF. CDR3 DNA: TGCGCCAGCAGACCCGGGACAGCTTATGGCTACACCTTC.

The chain carries TRBV19 and TRBJ1-5, with 9 nucleotides matching TRBD1. In germline, CDR1 is LNHDA, CDR2 SQIVND (reference sequence). This CDR3 has 12 residues. Germline trimming cut 5 bases from V and 15 bases from J; bases unmatched to any gene: 8. CDR3: CASSARTGETHF. The CDR3 DNA is TGTGCCAGTAGTGCCCGGACAGGGGAAACGCATTTT.

This chain joins TRBV27 and TRBJ1-2; D might be TRBD1 (6 bases). Germline V CDR1 and CDR2: MNHEY, SMNVEV (reference sequence). The CDR3 is 15 residues long. V lost 6 bases to trimming and J lost 2 bases, with 16 bases between them. The CDR3 protein is CASRPGQLTNYGYTF. The CDR3 nucleotides read TGTGCCAGCAGACCTGGACAGCTTACGAACTATGGCTACACCTTC.

V gene TRBV5-1 combines with J gene TRBJ1-1; tentative D call: TRBD1 (5 bases). The V and J ends lost 4 bases and 0 bases respectively, with 22 bases between them. The CDR3 consists of 18 residues. Per the germline V gene, CDR1 is SGHRS and CDR2 is YFSETQ. The CDR3 spells CASSPYFRGEGMNTEAFF. The CDR3 nucleotides are TGCGCCAGCAGCCCCTACTTTCGGGGGGAGGGCATGAACACTGAAGCTTTCTTT.

The rearrangement uses TRBV5-1 and TRBJ1-3; no clear D. Trimming removed 1 base from V and 0 bases from J, with 8 bases in between. CDR1 SGHRS and CDR2 YFSETQ come from the germline V gene. The CDR3 consists of 15 residues. In nucleotides, the CDR3 is TGCGCCAGCAGCTTGCGGAGTAGCTCTGGAAACACCATATATTTT. It encodes CASSLRSSSGNTIYF.

This clone came up a few times. The rearrangement links TRBV9 to TRBJ1-1; 10 positions match TRBD1. CDR1 and CDR2 (germline): SGDLS, YYNGEE. The CDR3 totals 17 residues. The V and J ends lost 0 bases and 4 bases, in that order; junction bases with no gene match: 9. The CDR3 reads CASSVGGTGVRGTEAFF. DNA of the CDR3: TGTGCCAGCAGCGTAGGTGGGACAGGGGTCAGGGGCACTGAAGCTTTCTTT.

The chain is built from TRBV10-3 and TRBJ1-2; a weak D match, TRBD1 (6 bases). Germline CDR1 is ENHRY and CDR2 is SYGVKD. V was pared by 10 bases and J by 3 bases, with 15 bases between. This CDR3 comprises 13 residues. CDR3 nucleotides: TGTGCCACCGCTCACAGGGAATACTATGGCTACACCTTC. Translating gives CATAHREYYGYTF.

This chain joins TRBV14 and TRBJ2-7; TRBD1 agrees at 8 bases. The J segment lost 1 base and the V segment lost 3 bases, leaving 8 bases of the junction unmatched. The CDR3 contains 16 residues. Germline V gene lookup returns CDR1 SGHDN and CDR2 FVKESK. For the CDR3, the DNA is TGTGCCAGCAGCCAGACAGGGGATTGGGGGTCCTACGAGCAGTACTTC. Translating it yields CASSQTGDWGSYEQYF.

This sequence joins TRBV3-1 (or the pseudogene TRBV3-2) and TRBJ1-2; D possibly corresponds to TRBD1 (5 bases). The CDR3 contains 16 residues. Germline V CDR1 and CDR2: LGHDT, YNNKEL (reference sequence). The germline V and J ends were trimmed by 0 bases and 8 bases, with 19 bases remaining between them. In nucleotides, the CDR3 is TGTGCCAGCAGCCAAGATGAGTACGGCAGGGTAGTAGGCTACACCTTC. This encodes CASSQDEYGRVVGYTF.

The gene calls are TRBV6-5 and TRBJ2-1, with TRBD2 matching over 10 bases. V dropped 2 bases and J dropped 10; count of bases not matched to a gene: 5. The CDR3 is 14 amino acids. Germline CDR1 is MNHEY and CDR2 is SVGAGI. CDR3 in DNA: TGTGCCAGCAGTTACGGTGTTAGCGGGGGGGAGCAGTTCTTC. As protein: CASSYGVSGGEQFF.

The gene calls are TRBV6-5 and TRBJ1-5; D is possibly TRBD1 (5 bases). Trimming took off 6 bases at V and 1 base at J, with 10 bases between the two ends. This CDR3 is 14 amino acids long. CDR1 is MNHEY and CDR2 is SVGAGI in the germline V gene. The CDR3 is CASRGRESNQPQHF. CDR3 coding DNA: TGTGCCAGCAGGGGCAGGGAAAGCAATCAGCCCCAGCATTTT.

V usage is TRBV9 and J usage is TRBJ2-2; 12 nucleotides agree with TRBD1. V was clipped by 3 bases and J by 6 bases; unmatched bases: 6. The CDR3 spans 16 residues. Per the germline V gene, CDR1 is SGDLS and CDR2 is YYNGEE. The CDR3, as DNA: TGTGCCAGCAGCGGATACCGGGACAGGGGGCCCGGGGAGCTGTTTTTT. It translates to CASSGYRDRGPGELFF.

This clone came up once. The chain employs TRBV7-2 and TRBJ1-3; 8 bases fit TRBD1. Germline V gene sequence: CDR1 SGHTA, CDR2 FQGNSA. CDR3 length: 16 amino acids. V lost 5 bases to trimming and J lost 0 bases; unmatched junction nucleotides: 6. This CDR3 reads CASSQRQGNSGNTIYF. Written as DNA, the CDR3 is TGTGCCAGCAGCCAGAGACAGGGGAACTCTGGAAACACCATATATTTT. The full variable domain, in which reference TRBV7-2 and TRBJ1-3 provide the parts outside the CDR3, is GAGVSQSPSNKVTEKGKDVELRCDPISGHTALYWYRQSLGQGLEFLIYFQGNSAPDKSGLPSDRFSAERTGGSVSTLTIQRTQQEDSAVYLCASSQRQGNSGNTIYFGEGSWLTVV.

This clone is a singleton in its sample. The chain uses TRBV19 and TRBJ1-6; maybe TRBD1 (5 bases). The CDR3 consists of 15 residues. Germline V gene data show CDR1 as LNHDA and CDR2 as SQIVND (reference sequence). V lost 3 bases and J lost 7, with 13 bases in between. CDR3 coding DNA: TGTGCCAGTAGTATTGGGGGGGGTCACAATTCACCCCTCCACTTT. The encoded protein is CASSIGGGHNSPLHF.

V gene TRBV6-5 combines with J gene TRBJ2-7, with TRBD2 matching 7 bases. The junction had 11 bases not matched to a gene; V was cut back by 4 bases and J by 2 bases. The CDR3 spans 16 residues. The V gene's germline CDR1 is MNHEY and CDR2 SVGAGI. Here the CDR3 DNA reads TGTGCCAGCAGTTTAGGGTCGGGGCGGGGGACCTACGAGCAGTACTTC. This translates into CASSLGSGRGTYEQYF.

CDR3 coding DNA: TGTGCCAGCAGCTTAGGGACAGGGTCGCTGGCTGGCTACACCTTC. It is translated as CASSLGTGSLAGYTF. This chain joins TRBV7-2 and TRBJ1-2, with 8 positions matching TRBD1. Germline CDR1 reads SGHTA; CDR2 reads FQGNSA. The CDR3 length is 15 residues. V was clipped by 1 base and J by 7 bases; unmatched bases: 8.

This chain uses TRBV5-6 with TRBJ1-4; D not resolved. CDR1 is SGHDT, CDR2 YYEEEE, per germline. The CDR3 runs 15 residues. V lost 4 bases and J 0 bases, leaving 10 bases between the germline ends. CDR3 protein: CASSLAGATNEKLFF. The CDR3, as DNA: TGTGCCAGCAGCCTGGCAGGCGCAACTAATGAAAAACTGTTTTTT.

This clone appeared once. The J gene is TRBJ1-2, the V gene TRBV11-2; TRBD1 is a possible D gene (6 bases). CDR3 size: 14 residues. Between the trimmed V and J ends, which lost 5 bases and 2 bases, there was a span of 12 bases. From germline, CDR1 is SGHAT and CDR2 FQNNGV. CDR3 sequence: CASSRDRLNYGYTF. The CDR3, as DNA: TGTGCCAGCAGCCGAGACAGGTTGAACTATGGCTACACCTTC.

The V and J genes are TRBV7-2 and TRBJ2-2; 8 bases map to TRBD1. The CDR3 loop spans 12 amino acids. V was pared by 5 bases and J by 12 bases, with 5 bases of the junction left unmatched. Per the germline V gene, CDR1 is SGHTA and CDR2 is FQGNSA. The CDR3 sequence: CASSERQGQLFF. The CDR3 DNA reads as TGTGCCAGCAGCGAGAGACAGGGGCAGCTGTTTTTT.

J is TRBJ1-1 and V is TRBV7-2; D unresolved. With 0 bases removed from V and 5 bases from J, the gap between germline ends came to 4 bases. Germline values: CDR1 SGHTA, CDR2 FQGNSA. This CDR3 has 12 amino acids. CDR3 residues: CASSLALTEAFF. The CDR3 DNA reads TGTGCCAGCAGCTTAGCCCTGACTGAAGCTTTCTTT.

V gene TRBV30 combines with J gene TRBJ2-2, with 7 bases lining up with TRBD1. V lost 3 bases, J lost 3 bases, and 4 bases stayed unmatched. The CDR3 totals 14 residues. Germline V gene data show CDR1 as GTSNPN and CDR2 as SVGIG (reference sequence). The CDR3 coding sequence is TGTGCCTGGAGGGACGACAGGGACACCGGGGAGCTGTTTTTT. It codes for CAWRDDRDTGELFF.

The sample holds one count of this clone. J is TRBJ2-7 and V is TRBV29-1; D is undetermined. Germline CDR1 is SQVTM and CDR2 is ANQGSEA. V shed 6 bases and J shed 3 bases, with 15 bases lying between them. The CDR3 is 13 amino acids. The CDR3 sequence is CSVGHTESYEQYF. CDR3 nucleotides: TGCAGCGTCGGCCATACAGAAAGCTACGAGCAGTACTTC.